This TCR beta chain was profiled in a study of blood T cell repertoires in COVID-19 (dated by TCRdb to about 2020). Notes on the research overall: The collaborator samples originated in the United States, Italy and Spain and spanned the acute and convalescent phases of COVID-19. The material from the prospective study consisted of cDNA or gDNA derived from T cells, B-cell-depleted T cells, or PBMCs. Where available, HLA class I and class II types were taken from metadata supplied by the sample provider and were not determined by assay-based typing. Nearly every sample came with metadata listing a de-identified subject ID, COVID-19 status, age in years and sex. The samples were drawn from two sources: the first 160 participants of the ongoing ImmuneRACE study, and 1,200 or so subjects contributed by 6 global collaborators. Deeply sampled blood TCRbeta repertoires from subjects exposed to, actively infected with, or recovered from COVID-19 were included in the dataset. The repertoires were released in a freely available public database meant as a resource for research on the immune response to SARS-CoV-2.

TCRbeta CDR3 regions were amplified from genomic DNA using the immunoSEQ Assay, a bias-controlled multiplex PCR. The study's processing was this. Nucleated cell counts per sample were estimated from amplification of reference gene primers within the assay. Sequence reads were collapsed and filtered to measure the absolute abundance of every unique TCRbeta CDR3 rearrangement. For each sample, productive Simpson clonality was calculated as the square root of Simpson's diversity index over productive rearrangements. TCRdb obtained this table from immuneACCESS and retained in-frame rearrangements with V and J assigned. These tables miss some clones; where compared with another copy, unresolved V genes account for less than half of the shortfall, and the remainder is unexplained. The V and J calls and the clone size are those of that table, but D and trimming were determined from the DNA. Within this sample are 180,000 or so clones, with 70% to 85% of them counted one time only. The top ten clonotypes cover about 1.2% of the sample.

In the case of this clone: Which antigen it targets is not known. There are no base qualities to consult, and no much larger clone falls within one base.

The research as a whole found: How much clinical and demographic metadata was included differed by source and by participant, and the metadata was provided uncurated.

The CDR3 runs 18 amino acids, cysteine and phenylalanine included. Here the CDR3 DNA is all that survives: 54 bases in frame from base 1. The germline V and J ends show losses of 2 bases and 5 bases respectively, and no gene match explains 12 bases of the junction. CDR1 is given as SGHTA and CDR2 as FQGNSA, both from the germline V gene. Samples from volunteer blood donors who had recovered from COVID-19 were contributed by a second Seattle source. Whole blood was collected in K2EDTA tubes by collaborating institutions according to the institutions' own protocols. For TCRbeta analysis, collaborators shipped samples in one of three forms: frozen whole blood, isolated PBMCs, or DNA extracted from either of those sample types.

Sequences were obtained from peripheral blood. The source of this sequence is a man aged 60 to 75 who had recovered from COVID-19. Recombination linked TRBV7-2 to TRBJ1-5; TRBD1 lines up with 10 middle nucleotides. The CDR3 loop reads CASSLNPTNGQGDQPQHF. The DNA is TGTGCCAGCAGCTTAAACCCGACAAACGGACAGGGGGATCAGCCCCAGCATTTT.